This entry features one T cell receptor (beta chain) sequence. Original processing notes: Estimation of nucleated cell counts relied on the amplification of reference gene primers. Sequenced by immunoSEQ multiplex PCR; TCRdb stores in-frame clones only, minus some. V, J and clone size were drawn from that table, and D and trimming were deduced from the DNA. Altogether approximately 300,000 clones are present, roughly 88% being singletons, with the ten largest covering 0.85% to 1%. During active infection, Seattle patients enrolled and were then monitored through disease. The sample is drawn from a study of blood T cell repertoires in COVID-19. Trimming removed 7 bases from V and 6 bases from J; junction bases left unmatched: 15. The CDR3 is made up of 16 amino acids. The germline V gene encodes CDR1 LNHDA and CDR2 SQIVND (reference sequence).

The sequenced sample was peripheral blood. This sequence was found in a human donor with COVID-19, enrolled during active disease. The donor label of this sample is uncertain. The chain couples TRBV19 to TRBJ1-2; 9 bases are shared with TRBD1. CDR3 region: CASTSYLRDRVDGYTF. CDR3 nucleotide sequence: TGTGCCAGTACCTCCTACCTCCGGGACAGGGTTGATGGCTACACCTTC.